One and the same sample provided the 8 T cell receptor beta chains below, sequenced in a study of T cell responses to AZD1222 COVID-19 vaccine. The table came from immunoSEQ multiplex PCR; TCRdb's copy has only in-frame clones and leaves some out. Among 150,000 to 160,000 clones listed, around 90% were seen once. This specimen consisted of peripheral blood, obtained on day 0 of AZD1222 vaccination. Receptors were obtained from an adult in good health.

This chain joins TRBV5-6 and TRBJ1-2, with D unclear. This CDR3 contains 13 residues. V was trimmed by 0 bases and J by 5 bases, leaving 8 bases between them. In germline, CDR1 is SGHDT, CDR2 YYEEEE. Here the CDR3 reads CASSLEPGYGYTF. CDR3 DNA: TGTGCCAGCAGCTTGGAGCCCGGGTATGGCTACACCTTC.

This chain uses TRBV6-5 with TRBJ1-4; D gene unclear. CDR3 length: 15 residues. Trimming took 6 bases from V and 3 from J, leaving 14 bases between them. Germline CDR1 is MNHEY and CDR2 is SVGAGI. The CDR3 DNA sequence: TGTGCCAGCAGCGGGTCTAGGAAAGCTAATGAAAAACTGTTTTTT. Encoded protein: CASSGSRKANEKLFF.

The chain couples TRBV3-1 (or the pseudogene TRBV3-2) to TRBJ1-1, with D perhaps TRBD1 (5 bases). V lost 5 bases to trimming and J lost 5 bases, with 12 bases between them. Germline values: CDR1 LGHDT, CDR2 YNNKEL (reference sequence). The CDR3 totals 13 residues. This CDR3 is CASSVRGGTEAFF. Here the CDR3 DNA reads TGTGCCAGCAGCGTCCGCGGGGGGACTGAAGCTTTCTTT.

V and J are TRBV7-8 and TRBJ1-1; D possibly corresponds to TRBD1 (6 bases). This CDR3 has 17 residues. The ends were cut back, 5 bases at V and 5 bases at J, with 24 bases in the middle. Germline V CDR1 and CDR2: SGHVS, FQNEAQ. CDR3 coding DNA: TGTGCCAGCAGCCCGCCGTTCTCCGGGACACGGGGAACTGAAGCTTTCTTT. Protein: CASSPPFSGTRGTEAFF.

V usage is TRBV7-9 and J usage is TRBJ1-1; D is possibly TRBD1 (5 bases). The CDR3 runs 14 residues. CDR1 and CDR2 from the germline V gene are SEHNR and FQNEAQ (reference sequence). V was pared by 5 bases and J by 3 bases, with 13 bases between. CDR3 DNA: TGTGCCAGCAGCACCAGGGCTGAAGACACTGAAGCTTTCTTT. It specifies CASSTRAEDTEAFF.

The genes are TRBV19 and TRBJ1-3, with D possibly matching TRBD1 (5 bases). V shed 8 bases and J shed 0 bases, with 11 bases lying between them. CDR1 is LNHDA, CDR2 SQIVND, per germline (reference sequence). The length of the CDR3 is 14 residues. Here the CDR3 reads CASWDRFSGNTIYF. CDR3 bases: TGTGCCAGTTGGGACCGCTTCTCTGGAAACACCATATATTTT.

The V gene is TRBV7-9, the J gene TRBJ1-5; D gene ambiguous. This CDR3 is 14 amino acids long. Germline CDR1 reads SEHNR; CDR2 reads FQNEAQ (reference sequence). V dropped 1 base and J dropped 0 bases, with 4 bases sitting between them. The CDR3 reads CASSLGNSNQPQHF. The CDR3 DNA is TGTGCCAGCAGCTTAGGGAATAGCAATCAGCCCCAGCATTTT.

The rearrangement links TRBV28 to TRBJ1-6; no reliable D call. The CDR3 has 14 amino acids. Germline CDR1 reads MDHEN; CDR2 reads SYDVKM. V dropped 2 bases and J dropped 10 bases, with 12 bases sitting between them. As DNA, the CDR3 is TGTGCCAGCAGTTTAGGAGGGATAGGATCACCCCTCCACTTT. Protein: CASSLGGIGSPLHF.